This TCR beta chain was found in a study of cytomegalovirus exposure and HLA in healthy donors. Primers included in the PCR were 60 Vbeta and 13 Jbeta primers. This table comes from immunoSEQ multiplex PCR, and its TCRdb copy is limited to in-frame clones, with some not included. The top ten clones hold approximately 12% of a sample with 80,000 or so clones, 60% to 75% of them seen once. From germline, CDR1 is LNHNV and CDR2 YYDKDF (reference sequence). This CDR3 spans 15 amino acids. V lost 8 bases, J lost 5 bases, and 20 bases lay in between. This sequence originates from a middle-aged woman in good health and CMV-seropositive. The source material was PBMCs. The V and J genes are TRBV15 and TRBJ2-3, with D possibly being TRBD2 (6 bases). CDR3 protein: CATLTGTPGVDTQYF. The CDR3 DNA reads TGTGCCACCCTCACCGGGACCCCGGGAGTAGATACGCAGTATTTT.